These T cell receptor beta chains were read from a single sample in a study of T cell responses to AZD1222 COVID-19 vaccine. Method: immunoSEQ multiplex PCR; TCRdb's copy keeps in-frame clones and lacks some. The data hold 150,000 to 170,000 clones, with about 92% observed a single time. The sequencing here drew on peripheral blood, taken on day 0 of AZD1222 vaccination. These receptors were collected from an adult in good health. Each CDR3 is given with its conserved first and last residue. The D gene is left open where the match is weak. A row's size may be missing; if present it is once, few, many or a size class.

>TRBJ2-1|TRBD2|-|TRBV4-1
CASSQDPAGALNEQFF
TGCGCCAGCAGCCAAGACCCAGCGGGAGCTTTGAATGAGCAGTTCTTC
>TRBJ1-1|-|-|TRBV6-6
CASTRRRTEYEAFF
TGTGCCAGCACTCGCAGGAGGACCGAGTATGAAGCTTTCTTT
>TRBJ1-1|-|-|TRBV5-1
CASTGHEGSREAFF
TGCGCCAGCACCGGGCATGAAGGGTCTAGGGAAGCTTTCTTT
>TRBJ1-2|-|-|TRBV24-1
CATSGLPGPKDGYTF
TGTGCCACCAGTGGGCTTCCGGGACCCAAGGATGGCTACACCTTC
>TRBJ2-2|TRBD1|-|TRBV5-4
CASSSRGQGRTGELFF
TGTGCCAGCAGCTCGCGAGGACAGGGAAGAACCGGGGAGCTGTTTTTT
>TRBJ2-3|-|-|TRBV29-1
CSVEEGTDTQYF
TGCAGCGTTGAAGAGGGGACAGATACGCAGTATTTT
>TRBJ2-7|-|-|TRBV5-1
CASSSSGPAYEQYF
TGCGCCAGCAGCAGCTCGGGGCCGGCCTACGAGCAGTACTTC
>TRBJ1-1|-|-|TRBV7-3
CASSLLGTPTEAFF
TGTGCCAGCAGCTTACTGGGGACTCCCACTGAAGCTTTCTTT
>TRBJ1-4|-|-|TRBV11-2
CASSLAGARDEKLFF
TGTGCCAGCAGCTTAGCCGGGGCGCGGGACGAAAAACTGTTTTTT
>TRBJ1-3|-|few|TRBV9
CASSSPLRNTIYF
TGTGCCAGCAGCTCCCCCCTCCGGAACACCATATATTTT
>TRBJ1-1|-|-|TRBV28
CASSLRSFEAFF
TGTGCCAGCAGCCTCAGATCGTTCGAAGCTTTCTTT
>TRBJ2-1|TRBD2|-|TRBV4-1
CASSQDTSGVLYNEQFF
TGCGCCAGCAGCCAAGACACTAGCGGGGTTCTTTACAATGAGCAGTTCTTC
>TRBJ1-2|-|-|TRBV5-4
CASRSIRGAWRDYGYTF
TGTGCCAGCAGGAGTATAAGGGGGGCCTGGCGGGACTATGGCTACACCTTC
>TRBJ1-2|TRBD1|-|TRBV28
CASSPPTGANYGYTF
TGTGCCAGCAGTCCGCCGACAGGGGCTAACTATGGCTACACCTTC
>TRBJ1-3|-|-|TRBV7-6
CASSPHQAGSGNTIYF
TGTGCCAGCAGCCCCCATCAGGCGGGGTCTGGAAACACCATATATTTT
>TRBJ1-2|TRBD1|-|TRBV7-9
CASSSIWTGDNYGYTF
TGTGCCAGCAGCTCCATTTGGACAGGGGACAACTATGGCTACACCTTC
>TRBJ1-2|-|-|TRBV6-5
CASSPQGYGYGYTF
TGTGCCAGCAGCCCACAGGGTTATGGCTATGGCTACACCTTC
>TRBJ1-4|TRBD1|-|TRBV6-6
CASSRDRVNEKLFF
TGTGCCAGCAGTCGGGACAGGGTTAATGAAAAACTGTTTTTT
>TRBJ1-3|TRBD1|once|TRBV9
CASSFGTAQNTIYF
TGTGCCAGCAGCTTTGGGACAGCACAAAACACCATATATTTT
>TRBJ1-2|-|-|TRBV19
CASSILGDYTF
TGTGCCAGTAGTATTCTCGGGGACTACACCTTC
>TRBJ1-1|-|-|TRBV25-1
CASSKTGLFEAFF
TGTGCCAGCAGCAAAACAGGGCTGTTCGAAGCTTTCTTT
>TRBJ2-1|-|-|TRBV6-5
CASGTDYNEQFF
TGTGCCAGCGGGACGGATTACAATGAGCAGTTCTTC
>TRBJ1-1|TRBD1|-|TRBV2
CASSFQGGNTEAFF
TGTGCCAGCAGTTTCCAGGGGGGCAACACTGAAGCTTTCTTT
>TRBJ1-2|TRBD1|-|TRBV19
CASSIGQGARGYTF
TGTGCCAGTAGTATAGGACAGGGGGCGAGGGGCTACACCTTC
>TRBJ1-4|-|-|TRBV7-6
CASSPRLRESNEKLFF
TGTGCCAGCAGCCCTCGGCTTCGGGAGTCTAATGAAAAACTGTTTTTT
>TRBJ1-6|-|-|TRBV19
CASTVRDNSPLHF
TGTGCCAGTACGGTACGGGACAATTCACCCCTCCACTTT
>TRBJ1-3|-|few|TRBV7-9
CASSLGSFRSRENTIYF
TGTGCCAGCAGCTTAGGGTCTTTTAGGAGCCGAGAGAACACCATATATTTT
>TRBJ2-7|-|-|TRBV5-4
CASRPGTAPSYEQYF
TGTGCCAGCAGGCCCGGGACCGCGCCCTCCTACGAGCAGTACTTC
>TRBJ2-1|TRBD2|-|TRBV10-3
CAISLAGITDEQFF
TGTGCCATCAGCCTAGCGGGAATTACGGATGAGCAGTTCTTC
>TRBJ1-4|-|few|TRBV28
CASTGRVEKLFF
TGTGCCAGCACAGGCAGGGTCGAAAAACTGTTTTTT
>TRBJ1-3|-|-|TRBV28
CASQPGHRLNTIYF
TGTGCCAGCCAGCCGGGACACAGATTAAACACCATATATTTT
>TRBJ1-2|-|-|TRBV2
CASRKAQNSQYGYTF
TGTGCCAGCAGGAAGGCGCAGAATAGTCAATATGGCTACACCTTC
>TRBJ1-1|-|-|TRBV12-3/TRBV12-4
CASSLREQTEAFF
TGTGCCAGCAGTTTAAGGGAGCAGACTGAAGCTTTCTTT
>TRBJ2-7|-|-|TRBV5-1
CASSLAFGGMGTYEQYF
TGCGCCAGCAGCTTGGCCTTCGGTGGAATGGGGACCTACGAGCAGTACTTC
>TRBJ1-5|-|-|TRBV6-5
CASSQSGPINQPQHF
TGTGCCAGCAGCCAATCGGGACCGATCAATCAGCCCCAGCATTTT
>TRBJ2-7|-|-|TRBV11-3
CASSLEGQRGDEQYF
TGTGCCAGCAGCTTAGAAGGGCAGCGTGGGGACGAGCAGTACTTC
>TRBJ1-1|-|-|TRBV12-3/TRBV12-4
CASRENTEAFF
TGTGCCAGCAGGGAGAACACTGAAGCTTTCTTT
>TRBJ1-1|-|-|TRBV27
CASIRSGALNTEAFF
TGTGCCAGCATTAGGTCGGGGGCATTGAACACTGAAGCTTTCTTT
>TRBJ1-3|-|-|TRBV28
CASSLAQGNTIYF
TGTGCCAGCAGTTTAGCCCAGGGAAACACCATATATTTT
>TRBJ2-1|-|-|TRBV2
CASRGTLGDEQFF
TGTGCCAGCAGGGGGACCTTAGGGGATGAGCAGTTCTTC
>TRBJ1-2|-|-|TRBV28
CAIRRGLGYTF
TGTGCCATCCGGAGGGGCCTTGGCTACACCTTC
>TRBJ1-5|-|-|TRBV29-1
CSVSEGPNQPQHF
TGCAGCGTTTCGGAGGGCCCCAATCAGCCCCAGCATTTT
>TRBJ1-5|-|-|TRBV5-4
CASSLDRNQPQHF
TGTGCCAGCAGCTTGGACAGAAATCAGCCCCAGCATTTT
>TRBJ2-3|TRBD2|-|TRBV11-3
CASSFTLTESGRTDTQYF
TGTGCCAGCAGCTTCACGCTAACGGAAAGCGGGAGGACAGATACGCAGTATTTT
>TRBJ2-2|-|-|TRBV6-1
CASSGRVGVGTGELFF
TGTGCCAGCAGTGGAAGGGTCGGGGTTGGTACCGGGGAGCTGTTTTTT
>TRBJ1-4|-|-|TRBV7-8
CASSPPADPNEKLFF
TGTGCCAGCAGCCCTCCCGCCGACCCCAACGAAAAACTGTTTTTT
>TRBJ1-3|-|-|TRBV30
CAGGGGALPLYF
TGTGCCGGGGGGGGCGGGGCCCTACCCCTATATTTT
>TRBJ1-6|TRBD1|-|TRBV5-1
CASSNPGQYNSPLHF
TGCGCCAGCAGCAATCCGGGACAGTACAATTCACCCCTCCACTTT